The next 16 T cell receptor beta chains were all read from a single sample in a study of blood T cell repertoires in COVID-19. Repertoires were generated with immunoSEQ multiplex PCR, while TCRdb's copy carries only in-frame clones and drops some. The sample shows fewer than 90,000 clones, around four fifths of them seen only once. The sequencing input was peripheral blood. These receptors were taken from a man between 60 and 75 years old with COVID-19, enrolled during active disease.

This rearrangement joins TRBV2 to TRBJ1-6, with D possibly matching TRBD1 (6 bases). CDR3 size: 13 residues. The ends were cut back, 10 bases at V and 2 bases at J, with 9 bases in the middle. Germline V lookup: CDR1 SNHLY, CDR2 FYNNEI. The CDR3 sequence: CATQGTYNSPLHF. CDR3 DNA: TGTGCCACCCAGGGGACCTATAATTCACCCCTCCACTTT.

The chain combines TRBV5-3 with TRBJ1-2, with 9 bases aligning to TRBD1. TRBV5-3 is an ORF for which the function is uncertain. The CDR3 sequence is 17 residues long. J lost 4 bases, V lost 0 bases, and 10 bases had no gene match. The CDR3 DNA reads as TGTGCCAGAAGCTTGGGGGACAGGGAGGGAAGGAGCTATGGCTACACCTTC. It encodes CARSLGDREGRSYGYTF.

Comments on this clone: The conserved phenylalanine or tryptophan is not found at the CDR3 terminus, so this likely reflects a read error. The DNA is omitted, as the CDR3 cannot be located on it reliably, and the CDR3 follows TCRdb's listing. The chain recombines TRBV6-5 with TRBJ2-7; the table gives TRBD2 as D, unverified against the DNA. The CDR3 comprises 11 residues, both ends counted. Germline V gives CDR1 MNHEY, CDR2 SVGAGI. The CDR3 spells CASRSVGGLVC.

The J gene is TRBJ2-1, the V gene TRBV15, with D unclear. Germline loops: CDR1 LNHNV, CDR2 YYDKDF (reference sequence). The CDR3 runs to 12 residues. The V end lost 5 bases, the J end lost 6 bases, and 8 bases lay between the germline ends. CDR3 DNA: TGTGCCACCAGCGGTAGCAGCAATGAGCAGTTCTTC. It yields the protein CATSGSSNEQFF.

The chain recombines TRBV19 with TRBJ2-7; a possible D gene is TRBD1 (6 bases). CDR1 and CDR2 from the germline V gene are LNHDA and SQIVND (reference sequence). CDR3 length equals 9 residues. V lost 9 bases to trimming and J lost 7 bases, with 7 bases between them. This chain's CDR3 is CARRGEQYF. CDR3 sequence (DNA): TGTGCCAGAAGGGGGGAGCAGTACTTC. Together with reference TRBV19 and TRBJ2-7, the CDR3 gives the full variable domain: DGGITQSPKYLFRKEGQNVTLSCEQNLNHDAMYWYRQDPGQGLRLIYYSQIVNDFQKGDIAEGYSVSREKKESFPLTVTSAQKNPTAFYLCARRGEQYFGPGTRLTVT.

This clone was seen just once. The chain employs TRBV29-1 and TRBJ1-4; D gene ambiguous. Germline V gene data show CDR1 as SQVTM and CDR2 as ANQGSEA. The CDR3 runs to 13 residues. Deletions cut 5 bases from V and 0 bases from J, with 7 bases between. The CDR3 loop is CSVSGSTNEKLFF. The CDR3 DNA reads TGCAGCGTTTCCGGGTCAACTAATGAAAAACTGTTTTTT.

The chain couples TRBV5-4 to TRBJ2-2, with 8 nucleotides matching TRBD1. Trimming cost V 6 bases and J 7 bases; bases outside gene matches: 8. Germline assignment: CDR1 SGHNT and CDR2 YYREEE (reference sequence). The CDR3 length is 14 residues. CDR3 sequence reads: CASKGQAKNGELFF. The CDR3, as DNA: TGTGCCAGCAAGGGACAGGCTAAGAACGGGGAGCTGTTTTTT.

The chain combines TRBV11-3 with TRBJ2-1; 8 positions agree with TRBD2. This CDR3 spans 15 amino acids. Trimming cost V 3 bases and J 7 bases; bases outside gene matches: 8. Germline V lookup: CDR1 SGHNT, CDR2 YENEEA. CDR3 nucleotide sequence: TGTGCCAGCAGCTTCCGACAGCGGGAGAGGAATGAGCAGTTCTTC. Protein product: CASSFRQRERNEQFF.

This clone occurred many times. CDR3 nucleotide sequence: TGTGCCAGCAGTTACACCAAAGGGACAGTCAATGAGCAGTTCTTC. Protein product: CASSYTKGTVNEQFF. The J gene is TRBJ2-1, the V gene TRBV6-6; 7 bases map to TRBD1. This CDR3 contains 15 residues. J was trimmed by 6 bases and V by 2 bases; bases with no gene match: 7. The germline gives CDR1 MNHNY, CDR2 SVGAGI (reference sequence).

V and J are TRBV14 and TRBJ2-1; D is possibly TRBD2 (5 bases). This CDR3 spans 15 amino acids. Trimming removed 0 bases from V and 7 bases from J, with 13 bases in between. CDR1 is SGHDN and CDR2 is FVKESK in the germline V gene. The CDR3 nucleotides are TGTGCCAGCAGCCAAGATCCGACTATATATAATGAGCAGTTCTTC. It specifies CASSQDPTIYNEQFF.

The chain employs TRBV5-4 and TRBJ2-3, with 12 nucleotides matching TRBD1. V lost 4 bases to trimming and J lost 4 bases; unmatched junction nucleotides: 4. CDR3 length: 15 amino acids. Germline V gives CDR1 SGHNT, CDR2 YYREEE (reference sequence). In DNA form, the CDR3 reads TGTGCCAGCAGCCCGGGACAGGGGGCAGCAGATACGCAGTATTTT. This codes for CASSPGQGAADTQYF.

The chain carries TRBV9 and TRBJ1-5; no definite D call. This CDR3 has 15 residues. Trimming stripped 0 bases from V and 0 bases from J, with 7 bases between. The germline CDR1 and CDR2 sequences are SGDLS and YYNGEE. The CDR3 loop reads CASSVDGNSNQPQHF. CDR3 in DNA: TGTGCCAGCAGCGTAGACGGTAATAGCAATCAGCCCCAGCATTTT.

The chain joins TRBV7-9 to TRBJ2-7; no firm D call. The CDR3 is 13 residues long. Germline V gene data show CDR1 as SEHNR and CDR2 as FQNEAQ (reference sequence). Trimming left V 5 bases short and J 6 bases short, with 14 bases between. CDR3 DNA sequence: TGTGCCAGCAGCCCCCGGTCCCACGCCGAGCAGTACTTC. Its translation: CASSPRSHAEQYF.

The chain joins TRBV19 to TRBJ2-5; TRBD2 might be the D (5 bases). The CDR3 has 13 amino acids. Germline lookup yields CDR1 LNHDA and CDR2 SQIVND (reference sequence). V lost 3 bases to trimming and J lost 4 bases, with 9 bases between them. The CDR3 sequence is CASSIPGTETQYF. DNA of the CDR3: TGTGCCAGTAGTATTCCGGGAACAGAGACCCAGTACTTC.

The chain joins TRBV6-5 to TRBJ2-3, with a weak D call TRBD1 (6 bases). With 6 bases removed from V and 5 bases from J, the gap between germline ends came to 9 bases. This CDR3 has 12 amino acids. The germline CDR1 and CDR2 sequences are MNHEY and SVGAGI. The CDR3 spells CASRQGIDTQYF. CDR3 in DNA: TGTGCCAGCAGACAGGGTATAGATACGCAGTATTTT.

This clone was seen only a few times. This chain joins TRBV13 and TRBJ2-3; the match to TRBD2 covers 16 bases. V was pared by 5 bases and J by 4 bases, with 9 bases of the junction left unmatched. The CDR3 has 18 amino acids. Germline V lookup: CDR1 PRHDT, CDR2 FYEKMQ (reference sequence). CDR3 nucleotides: TGTGCCAGCAGCGGAGGGACTAGCGGGAGGGCTGTGGCAGATACGCAGTATTTT. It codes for CASSGGTSGRAVADTQYF.